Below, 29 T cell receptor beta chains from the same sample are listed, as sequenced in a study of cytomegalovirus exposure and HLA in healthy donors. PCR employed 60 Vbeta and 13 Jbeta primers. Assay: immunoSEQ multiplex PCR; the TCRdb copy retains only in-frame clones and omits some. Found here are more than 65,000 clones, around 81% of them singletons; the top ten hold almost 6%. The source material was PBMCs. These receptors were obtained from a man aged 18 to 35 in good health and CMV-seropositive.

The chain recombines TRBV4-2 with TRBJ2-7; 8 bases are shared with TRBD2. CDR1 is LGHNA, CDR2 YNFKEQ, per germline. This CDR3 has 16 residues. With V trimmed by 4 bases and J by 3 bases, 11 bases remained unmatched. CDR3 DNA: TGTGCCAGCAGCCCATCGCAGGCGGGAGGTCTCTACGAGCAGTACTTC. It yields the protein CASSPSQAGGLYEQYF.

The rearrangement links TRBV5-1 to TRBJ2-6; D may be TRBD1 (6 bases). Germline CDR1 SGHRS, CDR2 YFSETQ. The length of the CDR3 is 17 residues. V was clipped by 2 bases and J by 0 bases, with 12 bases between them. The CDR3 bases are TGCGCCAGCAGCTTCACAGGGACCAACTCTGGGGCCAACGTCCTGACTTTC. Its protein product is CASSFTGTNSGANVLTF. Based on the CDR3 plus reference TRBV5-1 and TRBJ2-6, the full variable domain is KAGVTQTPRYLIKTRGQQVTLSCSPISGHRSVSWYQQTPGQGLQFLFEYFSETQRNKGNFPGRFSGRQFSNSRSEMNVSTLELGDSALYLCASSFTGTNSGANVLTFGAGSRLTVL.

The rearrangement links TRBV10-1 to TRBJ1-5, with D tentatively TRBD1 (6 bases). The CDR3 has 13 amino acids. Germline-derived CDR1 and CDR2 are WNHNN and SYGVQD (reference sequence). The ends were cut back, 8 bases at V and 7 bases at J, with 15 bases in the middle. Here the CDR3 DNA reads TGCGCCAGCTCACAGGGTACGAACCAGCCCCAGCATTTT. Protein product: CASSQGTNQPQHF.

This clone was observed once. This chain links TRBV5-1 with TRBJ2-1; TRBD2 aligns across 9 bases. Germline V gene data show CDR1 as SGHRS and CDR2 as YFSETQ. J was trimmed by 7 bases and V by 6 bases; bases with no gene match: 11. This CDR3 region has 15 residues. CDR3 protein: CASTREGQLGNEQFF. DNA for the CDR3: TGCGCCAGCACGCGGGAGGGTCAGCTCGGGAATGAGCAGTTCTTC. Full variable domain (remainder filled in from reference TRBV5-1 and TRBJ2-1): KAGVTQTPRYLIKTRGQQVTLSCSPISGHRSVSWYQQTPGQGLQFLFEYFSETQRNKGNFPGRFSGRQFSNSRSEMNVSTLELGDSALYLCASTREGQLGNEQFFGPGTRLTVL.

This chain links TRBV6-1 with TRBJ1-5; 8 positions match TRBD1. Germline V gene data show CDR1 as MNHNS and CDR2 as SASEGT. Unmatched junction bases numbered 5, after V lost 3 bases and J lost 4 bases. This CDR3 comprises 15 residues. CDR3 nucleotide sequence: TGTGCCAGCAGTGATCACAGGGGGATGAATCAGCCCCAGCATTTT. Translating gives CASSDHRGMNQPQHF.

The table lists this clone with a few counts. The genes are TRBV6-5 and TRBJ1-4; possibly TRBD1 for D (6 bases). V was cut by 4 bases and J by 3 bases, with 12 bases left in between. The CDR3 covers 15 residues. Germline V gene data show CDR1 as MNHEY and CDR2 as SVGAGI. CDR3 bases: TGTGCCAGCAGTTCGGCAGGGGCTCCTAATGAAAAACTGTTTTTT. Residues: CASSSAGAPNEKLFF.

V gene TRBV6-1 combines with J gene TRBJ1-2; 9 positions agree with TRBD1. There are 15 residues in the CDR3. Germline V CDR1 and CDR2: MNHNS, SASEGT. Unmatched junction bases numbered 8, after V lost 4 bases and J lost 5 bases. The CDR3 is CASSARTGEFYGYTF. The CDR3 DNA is TGTGCCAGCAGTGCAAGGACAGGGGAGTTTTATGGCTACACCTTC.

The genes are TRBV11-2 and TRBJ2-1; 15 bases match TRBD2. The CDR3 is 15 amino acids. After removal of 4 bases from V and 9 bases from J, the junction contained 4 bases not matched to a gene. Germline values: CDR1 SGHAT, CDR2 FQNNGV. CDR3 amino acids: CASSSGLAGGVEQFF. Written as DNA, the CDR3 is TGTGCCAGCAGCTCCGGACTAGCGGGGGGGGTTGAGCAGTTCTTC. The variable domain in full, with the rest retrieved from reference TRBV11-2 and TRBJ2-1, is EAGVAQSPRYKIIEKRQSVAFWCNPISGHATLYWYQQILGQGPKLLIQFQNNGVVDDSQLPKDRFSAERLKGVDSTLKIQPAKLEDSAVYLCASSSGLAGGVEQFFGPGTRLTVL.

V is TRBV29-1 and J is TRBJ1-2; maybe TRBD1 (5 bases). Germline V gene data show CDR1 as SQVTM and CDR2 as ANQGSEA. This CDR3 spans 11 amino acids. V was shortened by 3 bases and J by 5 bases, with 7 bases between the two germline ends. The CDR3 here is CSVEKGYGYTF. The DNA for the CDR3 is TGCAGCGTTGAGAAGGGGTATGGCTACACCTTC. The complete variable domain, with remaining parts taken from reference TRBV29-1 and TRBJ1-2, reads SAVISQKPSRDICQRGTSLTIQCQVDSQVTMMFWYRQQPGQSLTLIATANQGSEATYESGFVIDKFPISRPNLTFSTLTVSNMSPEDSSIYLCSVEKGYGYTFGSGTRLTVV.

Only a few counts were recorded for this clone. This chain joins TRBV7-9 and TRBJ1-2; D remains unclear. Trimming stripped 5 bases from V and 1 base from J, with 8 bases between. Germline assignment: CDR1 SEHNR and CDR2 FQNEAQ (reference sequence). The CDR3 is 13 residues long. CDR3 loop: CASSPRINYGYTF. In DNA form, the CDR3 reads TGTGCCAGCAGCCCGAGGATTAACTATGGCTACACCTTC.

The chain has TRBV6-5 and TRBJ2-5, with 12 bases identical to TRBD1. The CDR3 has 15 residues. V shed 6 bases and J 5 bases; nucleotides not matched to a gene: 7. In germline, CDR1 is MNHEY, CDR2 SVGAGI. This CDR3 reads CASRGTGGLWETQYF. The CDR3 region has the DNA TGTGCCAGCAGAGGGACAGGGGGCTTGTGGGAGACCCAGTACTTC.

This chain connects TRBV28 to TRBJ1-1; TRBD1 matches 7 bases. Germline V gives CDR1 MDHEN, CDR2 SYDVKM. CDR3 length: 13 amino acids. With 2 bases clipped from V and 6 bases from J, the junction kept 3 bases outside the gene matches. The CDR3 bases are TGTGCCAGCAGTTTACCGACAGGGCCTGAAGCTTTCTTT. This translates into CASSLPTGPEAFF. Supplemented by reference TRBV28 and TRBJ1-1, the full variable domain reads DVKVTQSSRYLVKRTGEKVFLECVQDMDHENMFWYRQDPGLGLRLIYFSYDVKMKEKGDIPEGYSVSREKKERFSLILESASTNQTSMYLCASSLPTGPEAFFGQGTRLTVV.

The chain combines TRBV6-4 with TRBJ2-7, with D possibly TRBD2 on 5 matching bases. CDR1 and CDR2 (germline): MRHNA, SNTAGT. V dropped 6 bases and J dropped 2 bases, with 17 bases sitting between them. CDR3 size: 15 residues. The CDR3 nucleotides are TGTGCCAGCAGGGATGTATGGAGGATCACCTACGAGCAGTACTTC. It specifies CASRDVWRITYEQYF.

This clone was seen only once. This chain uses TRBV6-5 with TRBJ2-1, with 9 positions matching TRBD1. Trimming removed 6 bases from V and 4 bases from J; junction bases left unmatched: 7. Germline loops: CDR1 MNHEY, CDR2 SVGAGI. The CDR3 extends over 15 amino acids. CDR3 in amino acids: CASRGGQGAYNEQFF. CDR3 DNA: TGTGCCAGCAGGGGGGGACAGGGAGCTTACAATGAGCAGTTCTTC.

CDR3 in DNA: TGTGCCAGCAGTCCCGGGACATACAAAGAGACCCAGTACTTC. This sequence encodes CASSPGTYKETQYF. The chain has TRBV6-5 and TRBJ2-5, with D perhaps matching TRBD1 (6 bases). CDR3 length: 14 residues. CDR1 and CDR2 (germline): MNHEY, SVGAGI. V was cut by 5 bases and J by 3 bases, with 13 bases left in between.

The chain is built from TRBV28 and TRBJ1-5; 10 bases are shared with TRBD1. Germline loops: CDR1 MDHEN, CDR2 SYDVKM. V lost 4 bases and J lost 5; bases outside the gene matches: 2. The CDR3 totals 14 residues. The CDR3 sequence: CASSSGQGDQPQHF. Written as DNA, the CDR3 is TGTGCCAGCAGTTCCGGACAGGGGGATCAGCCCCAGCATTTT. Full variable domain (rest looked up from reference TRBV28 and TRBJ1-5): DVKVTQSSRYLVKRTGEKVFLECVQDMDHENMFWYRQDPGLGLRLIYFSYDVKMKEKGDIPEGYSVSREKKERFSLILESASTNQTSMYLCASSSGQGDQPQHFGDGTRLSIL.

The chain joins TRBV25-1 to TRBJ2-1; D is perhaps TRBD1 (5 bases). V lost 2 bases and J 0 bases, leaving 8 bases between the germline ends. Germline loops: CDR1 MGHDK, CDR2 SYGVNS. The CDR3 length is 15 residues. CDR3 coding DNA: TGTGCCAGCAGTGAACAGGGCCTCTCCTACAATGAGCAGTTCTTC. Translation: CASSEQGLSYNEQFF.

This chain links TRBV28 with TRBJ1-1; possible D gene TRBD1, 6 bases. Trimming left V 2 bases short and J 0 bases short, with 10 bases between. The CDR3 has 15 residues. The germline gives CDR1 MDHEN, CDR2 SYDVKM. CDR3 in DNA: TGTGCCAGCAGTTTAAGGGGGGGAATGAACACTGAAGCTTTCTTT. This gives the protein CASSLRGGMNTEAFF.

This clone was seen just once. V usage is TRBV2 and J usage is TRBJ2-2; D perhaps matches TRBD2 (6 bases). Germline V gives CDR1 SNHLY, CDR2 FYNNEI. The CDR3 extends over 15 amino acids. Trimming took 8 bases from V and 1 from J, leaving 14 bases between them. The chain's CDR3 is CASLGTPLNTGELFF. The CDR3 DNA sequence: TGTGCCAGCCTCGGGACTCCTTTGAACACCGGGGAGCTGTTTTTT.

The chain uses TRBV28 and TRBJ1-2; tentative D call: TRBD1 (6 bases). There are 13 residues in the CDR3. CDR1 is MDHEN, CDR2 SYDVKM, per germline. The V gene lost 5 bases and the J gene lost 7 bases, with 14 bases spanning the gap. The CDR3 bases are TGTGCCAGCAGTATCGGACAGCAGACTGGCTACACCTTC. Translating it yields CASSIGQQTGYTF.

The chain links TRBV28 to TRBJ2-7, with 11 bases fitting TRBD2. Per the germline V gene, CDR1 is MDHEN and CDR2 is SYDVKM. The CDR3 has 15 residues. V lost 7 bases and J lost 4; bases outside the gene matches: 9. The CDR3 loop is CASTSSSGRRYEQYF. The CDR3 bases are TGTGCCAGCACCTCGTCTAGCGGGAGGAGATACGAGCAGTACTTC.

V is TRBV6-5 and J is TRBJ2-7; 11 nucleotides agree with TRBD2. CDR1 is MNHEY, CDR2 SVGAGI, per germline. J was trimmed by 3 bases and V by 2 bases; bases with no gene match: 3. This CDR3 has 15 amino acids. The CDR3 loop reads CASSYTSGSLYEQYF. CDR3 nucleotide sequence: TGTGCCAGCAGTTACACTAGCGGGAGTCTCTACGAGCAGTACTTC.

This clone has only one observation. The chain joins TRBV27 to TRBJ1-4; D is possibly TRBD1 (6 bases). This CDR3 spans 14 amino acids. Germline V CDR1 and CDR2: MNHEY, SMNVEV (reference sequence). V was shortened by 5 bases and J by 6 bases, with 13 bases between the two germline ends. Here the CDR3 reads CASSLTGLDEKLFF. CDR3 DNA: TGTGCCAGCAGTCTTACAGGGCTGGATGAAAAACTGTTTTTT.

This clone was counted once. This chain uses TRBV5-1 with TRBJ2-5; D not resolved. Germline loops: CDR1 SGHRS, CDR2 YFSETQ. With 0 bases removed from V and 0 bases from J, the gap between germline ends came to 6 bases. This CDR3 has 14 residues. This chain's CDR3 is CASSLGRNQETQYF. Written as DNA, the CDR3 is TGCGCCAGCAGCTTGGGGCGGAACCAAGAGACCCAGTACTTC.

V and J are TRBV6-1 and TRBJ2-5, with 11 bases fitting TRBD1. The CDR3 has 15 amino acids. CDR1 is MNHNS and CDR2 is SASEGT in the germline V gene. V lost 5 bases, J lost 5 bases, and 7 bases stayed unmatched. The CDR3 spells CASSPWDRGLETQYF. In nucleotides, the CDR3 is TGTGCCAGCAGTCCATGGGACAGGGGGTTGGAGACCCAGTACTTC.

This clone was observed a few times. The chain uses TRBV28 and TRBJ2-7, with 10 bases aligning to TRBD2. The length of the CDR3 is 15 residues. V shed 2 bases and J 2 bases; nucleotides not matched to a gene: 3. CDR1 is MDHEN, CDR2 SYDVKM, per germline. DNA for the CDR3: TGTGCCAGCAGTTTACGTAGCGGGGGGCCCTACGAGCAGTACTTC. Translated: CASSLRSGGPYEQYF.

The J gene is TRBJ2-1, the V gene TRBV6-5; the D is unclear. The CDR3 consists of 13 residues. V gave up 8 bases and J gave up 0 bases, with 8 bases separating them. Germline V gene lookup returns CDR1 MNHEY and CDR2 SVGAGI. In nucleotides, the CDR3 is TGTGCCAGCGCGCCAAGCTCCTACAATGAGCAGTTCTTC. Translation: CASAPSSYNEQFF.

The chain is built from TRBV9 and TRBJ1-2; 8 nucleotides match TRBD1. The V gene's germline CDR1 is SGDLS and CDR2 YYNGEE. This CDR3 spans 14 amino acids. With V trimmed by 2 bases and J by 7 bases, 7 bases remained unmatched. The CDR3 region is CASSVGQGWSGYTF. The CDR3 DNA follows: TGTGCCAGCAGCGTTGGACAGGGTTGGAGTGGCTACACCTTC.

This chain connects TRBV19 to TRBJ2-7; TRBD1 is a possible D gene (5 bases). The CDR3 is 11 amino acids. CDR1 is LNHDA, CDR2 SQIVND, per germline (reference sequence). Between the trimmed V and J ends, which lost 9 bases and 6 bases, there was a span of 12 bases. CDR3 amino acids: CASDSKGEQYF. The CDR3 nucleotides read TGTGCCAGCGACAGCAAGGGCGAGCAGTACTTC.